This TCR beta chain is from a study of cytomegalovirus exposure and HLA in healthy donors. Study observations and caveats: Compared with the roughly 670-donor mean, an Asian-associated ancestry cluster reportedly had fewer N-insertions, according to a later analysis.

Germline lookup yields CDR1 SQVTM and CDR2 ANQGSEA. The CDR3 extends over 15 amino acids. The junction had 8 bases not matched to a gene; V was cut back by 2 bases and J by 6 bases. Worth noting for this clone: Its target is unknown.

The PCR made use of 60 Vbeta and 13 Jbeta primers. The protocol was immunoSEQ multiplex PCR, while the TCRdb copy is restricted to in-frame clones and leaves out a portion. The sample lists around 150,000 clones, approximately 80% occurring once. The chain joins TRBV29-1 to TRBJ2-7; 12 nucleotides agree with TRBD2. This clonotype originated in a man between 18 and 29 years old in good health and CMV-seropositive. The material sequenced was PBMCs. The CDR3 nucleotides are TGCAGCGTTGAAACCGCTAGCGGGGGGGGTTTCGAGCAGTACTTC. This codes for CSVETASGGGFEQYF.